The clone carrying this TCR beta chain was seen only a few times. These data belong to a study of blood T cell repertoires in COVID-19. At the level of the study: Italy, Spain and the United States were the sources of the convalescent and acute COVID-19 samples. T cells, B-cell-depleted T cells, or PBMCs provided the cDNA or gDNA that served as material.

Germline V gene lookup returns CDR1 MNHEY and CDR2 SMNVEV (reference sequence). With 4 bases removed from V and 9 bases from J, the gap between germline ends came to 16 bases. CDR3 length equals 14 residues. Generated by immunoSEQ multiplex PCR, the TCRdb table keeps only in-frame clones and is missing some. This sample has 280,000 or so clones; approximately 84% occur once, and the top ten carry around 2.1%. The rearrangement links TRBV27 to TRBJ2-1; D gene ambiguous. The sample consisted of peripheral blood. This TCR came from a woman aged 25 to 39 who had recovered from COVID-19. CDR3 region: CASSYKDAATEQFF. For the CDR3, the DNA is TGTGCCAGCAGTTACAAAGACGCGGCCACTGAGCAGTTCTTC.